Shown below are 11 T cell receptor beta chains from a single sample sequenced in a study of T cells in tuberculosis. Data came from immunoSEQ multiplex PCR; TCRdb stores just in-frame clones and leaves some out. The repertoire consists of about 28,000 clones, with around 87% occurring once and the leading ten covering about 6.5%. Specimen: PBMCs. The source is a donor aged 10-30 years with latent tuberculosis or without tuberculosis infection.

This clone was recorded only once. The rearrangement links TRBV7-2 to TRBJ2-1; 11 bases line up with TRBD2. With 6 bases clipped from V and 4 bases from J, the junction kept 5 bases outside the gene matches. This CDR3 contains 15 residues. Germline-derived CDR1 and CDR2 are SGHTA and FQGNSA. Here the CDR3 DNA reads TGTGCCAGCAGACCCGGGACTAGCGGTTACAATGAGCAGTTCTTC. Its translation: CASRPGTSGYNEQFF. Combining the CDR3 with reference TRBV7-2 and TRBJ2-1 gives the whole variable domain GAGVSQSPSNKVTEKGKDVELRCDPISGHTALYWYRQSLGQGLEFLIYFQGNSAPDKSGLPSDRFSAERTGGSVSTLTIQRTQQEDSAVYLCASRPGTSGYNEQFFGPGTRLTVL.

The chain combines TRBV2 with TRBJ2-2; no clear D. The length of the CDR3 is 15 residues. The germline V and J ends were trimmed by 2 bases and 4 bases, with 11 bases remaining between them. The V gene's germline CDR1 is SNHLY and CDR2 FYNNEI. CDR3 in DNA: TGTGCCAGCAGTGAAACGGTCAGCGTCACCGGGGAGCTGTTTTTT. Translating gives CASSETVSVTGELFF.

The chain uses TRBV10-3 and TRBJ1-4; D might be TRBD1 (5 bases). CDR3 size: 14 residues. Germline V gene sequence: CDR1 ENHRY, CDR2 SYGVKD. V lost 2 bases and J lost 7, with 11 bases in between. CDR3 sequence: CAISEAGPIEKLFF. In DNA, the CDR3 is TGTGCCATCAGTGAGGCAGGGCCGATTGAAAAACTGTTTTTT.

The V call is TRBV27, the J call TRBJ2-1; tentatively, D is TRBD2 (6 bases). The CDR3 has 17 amino acids. Trimming pared 6 bases from V and 7 bases from J, leaving 25 bases between. Germline lookup yields CDR1 MNHEY and CDR2 SMNVEV (reference sequence). In nucleotides, the CDR3 is TGTGCCAGCAGACCTCTCTCCTCTCGCGGGGTCCTGAATGAGCAGTTCTTC. Amino acids: CASRPLSSRGVLNEQFF.

The chain recombines TRBV6-6 with TRBJ1-5; perhaps TRBD1 as D (6 bases). The CDR3 loop spans 14 amino acids. V was clipped by 6 bases and J by 4 bases, with 13 bases between them. Germline values: CDR1 MNHNY, CDR2 SVGAGI (reference sequence). Here the CDR3 DNA reads TGTGCCAGCAGATACGACAGGCATAATCAGCCCCAGCATTTT. As protein: CASRYDRHNQPQHF.

The genes are TRBV7-8 and TRBJ2-1, with D hard to call. V lost 7 bases, J lost 6 bases, and 7 bases lay in between. This CDR3 is 11 amino acids long. The germline V gene encodes CDR1 SGHVS and CDR2 FQNEAQ. The CDR3 protein is CASNVGNEQFF. CDR3 coding DNA: TGTGCCAGCAATGTCGGCAATGAGCAGTTCTTC.

The chain is built from TRBV6-1 and TRBJ1-2, with TRBD1 matching 10 bases. V was clipped by 7 bases and J by 5 bases; unmatched bases: 10. CDR3 length: 15 residues. Germline CDR1 and CDR2: MNHNS and SASEGT. CDR3 bases: TGTGCCAGCACACTGGCGGGGGACAGGGGTTATGGCTACACCTTC. It translates to CASTLAGDRGYGYTF.

The V and J genes are TRBV11-2 and TRBJ2-1, with 9 bases identical to TRBD2. This CDR3 has 14 amino acids. V was clipped by 4 bases and J by 8 bases; unmatched bases: 6. In germline, CDR1 is SGHAT, CDR2 FQNNGV. As DNA, the CDR3 is TGTGCCAGCAGCTCACTTAGCGGGGGTCATGAGCAGTTCTTC. It translates to CASSSLSGGHEQFF.

The genes are TRBV28 and TRBJ2-7; 7 nucleotides match TRBD1. CDR1 MDHEN and CDR2 SYDVKM come from the germline V gene. With 7 bases clipped from V and 2 bases from J, the junction kept 8 bases outside the gene matches. The CDR3 has 14 residues. CDR3 sequence (DNA): TGTGCCAGCACCCCGGGACAGTCCCCCTACGAGCAGTACTTC. This codes for CASTPGQSPYEQYF. Full variable domain (outside the CDR3, taken from reference TRBV28 and TRBJ2-7): DVKVTQSSRYLVKRTGEKVFLECVQDMDHENMFWYRQDPGLGLRLIYFSYDVKMKEKGDIPEGYSVSREKKERFSLILESASTNQTSMYLCASTPGQSPYEQYFGPGTRLTVT.

The chain couples TRBV7-8 to TRBJ2-3; tentatively, D is TRBD1 (5 bases). This CDR3 region has 15 residues. Germline assignment: CDR1 SGHVS and CDR2 FQNEAQ. The V end was cut by 5 bases, the J end by 2 bases, with 14 bases between. CDR3 nucleotides: TGTGCCAGCAGCCTCAACCTAGGACACACAGATACGCAGTATTTT. Encoded protein: CASSLNLGHTDTQYF.

The rearrangement uses TRBV29-1 and TRBJ2-3; 12 positions match TRBD2. This CDR3 contains 15 residues. V trimming: 3 bases; J trimming: 5 bases; junction bases outside the gene matches: 6. From germline, CDR1 is SQVTM and CDR2 ANQGSEA. CDR3 nucleotides: TGCAGCGTTGAGGGGCTAGCGGGGGGGCGAGATACGCAGTATTTT. It is translated as CSVEGLAGGRDTQYF.